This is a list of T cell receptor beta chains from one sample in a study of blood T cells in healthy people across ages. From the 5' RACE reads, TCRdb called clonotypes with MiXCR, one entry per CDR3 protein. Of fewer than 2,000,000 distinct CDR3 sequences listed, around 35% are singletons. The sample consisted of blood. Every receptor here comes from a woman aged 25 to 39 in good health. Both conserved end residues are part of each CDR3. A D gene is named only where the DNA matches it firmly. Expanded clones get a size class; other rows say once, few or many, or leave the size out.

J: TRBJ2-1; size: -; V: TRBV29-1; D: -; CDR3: CSVEVWYDEQFF; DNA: TGCAGCGTTGAAGTCTGGTACGATGAGCAGTTCTTC
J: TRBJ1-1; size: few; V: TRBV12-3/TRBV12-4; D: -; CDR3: CASSLGGGWGTEAFF; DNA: TGTGCCAGCAGTTTAGGAGGGGGTTGGGGCACTGAAGCTTTCTTT
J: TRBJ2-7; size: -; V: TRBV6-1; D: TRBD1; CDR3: CASSRGQDSYEQYF; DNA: TGTGCCAGCAGTAGGGGACAGGATTCCTACGAGCAGTACTTC
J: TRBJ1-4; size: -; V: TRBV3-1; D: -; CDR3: CASSPPWSDEKLFF; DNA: TGTGCCAGCAGCCCCCCGTGGTCGGATGAAAAACTGTTTTTT
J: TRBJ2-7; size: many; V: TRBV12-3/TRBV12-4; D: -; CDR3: CASSLSTSYEQYF; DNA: TGTGCCAGCAGTTTATCGACCTCCTACGAGCAGTACTTC
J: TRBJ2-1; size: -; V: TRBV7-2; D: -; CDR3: CASSRTASSYEQFF; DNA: TGTGCCAGCAGCAGGACAGCGTCCTCCTACGAGCAGTTCTTC
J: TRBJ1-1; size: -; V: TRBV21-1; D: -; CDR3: CASSKVLVGPEAFF; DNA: TGTGCCAGCAGCAAAGTCCTAGTAGGCCCTGAAGCTTTCTTT
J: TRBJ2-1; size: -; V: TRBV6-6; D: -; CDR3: CAGSYPYNEQFF; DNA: TGTGCCGGCAGTTACCCGTACAATGAGCAGTTCTTC
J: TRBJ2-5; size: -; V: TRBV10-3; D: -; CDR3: CAIKTGRETQYF; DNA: TGTGCCATCAAGACAGGGAGGGAGACCCAGTACTTC
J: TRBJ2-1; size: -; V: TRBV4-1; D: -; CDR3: CASSQDSNFEWGGIYNEQFF; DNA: TGCGCCAGCAGCCAAGATTCGAATTTTGAATGGGGGGGCATCTACAATGAGCAGTTCTTC
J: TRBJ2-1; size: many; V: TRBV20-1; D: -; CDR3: CSASPGRDEQFF; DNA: TGCAGTGCTAGCCCCGGTCGAGATGAGCAGTTCTTC
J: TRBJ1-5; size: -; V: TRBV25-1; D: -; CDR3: CAGSGGGQPQHF; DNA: TGTGCCGGCAGTGGAGGGGGTCAGCCCCAGCATTTT
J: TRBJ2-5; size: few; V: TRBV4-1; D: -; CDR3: CASSQGEGAREQYF; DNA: TGCGCCAGCAGCCAAGGGGAGGGGGCGCGAGAGCAGTACTTC
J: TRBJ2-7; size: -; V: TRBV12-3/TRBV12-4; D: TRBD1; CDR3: CASSHRQGEQYF; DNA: TGTGCCAGCAGTCATAGACAGGGGGAGCAGTACTTC
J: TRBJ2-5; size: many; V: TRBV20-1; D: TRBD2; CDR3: CSAKPGLAGETQYF; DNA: TGCAGTGCAAAACCGGGACTAGCGGGAGAGACCCAGTACTTC
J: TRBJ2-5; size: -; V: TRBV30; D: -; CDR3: CAWSTGLMETQYF; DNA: TGTGCCTGGAGTACGGGACTGATGGAGACCCAGTACTTC
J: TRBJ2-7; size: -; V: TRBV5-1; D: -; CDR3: CASSLGQDYNEQYF; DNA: TGCGCCAGCAGCTTGGGACAGGACTACAATGAGCAGTACTTC
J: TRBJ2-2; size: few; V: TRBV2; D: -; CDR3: CASSEGRQVPTGELFF; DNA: TGTGCCAGCAGTGAAGGGCGGCAGGTTCCCACCGGGGAGCTGTTTTTT
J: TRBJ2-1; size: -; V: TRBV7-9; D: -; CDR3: CASSAQGHNEQFF; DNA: TGTGCCAGCAGTGCACAGGGTCACAATGAGCAGTTCTTC
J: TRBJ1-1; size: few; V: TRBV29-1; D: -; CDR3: CSVEVGGQNTEAFF; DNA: TGCAGCGTTGAAGTTGGGGGTCAGAACACTGAAGCTTTCTTT
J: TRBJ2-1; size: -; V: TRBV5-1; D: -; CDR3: CASSLPFPYNEQFF; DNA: TGCGCCAGCAGTTTACCGTTCCCCTACAATGAGCAGTTCTTC
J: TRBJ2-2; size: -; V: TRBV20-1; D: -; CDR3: CSARVGSGGELFF; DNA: TGCAGTGCTAGAGTCGGGTCCGGCGGGGAGCTGTTTTTT
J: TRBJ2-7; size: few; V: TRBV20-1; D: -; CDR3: CSARGTSPSYEQYF; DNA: TGCAGTGCCCGTGGGACAAGTCCTTCCTACGAGCAGTACTTC
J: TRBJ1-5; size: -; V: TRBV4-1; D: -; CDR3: CASSQARGSQPQHF; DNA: TGCGCCAGCAGCCAAGCCAGGGGCAGTCAGCCCCAGCATTTT
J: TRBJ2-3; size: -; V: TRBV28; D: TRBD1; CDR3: CASRGQGYTDTQYF; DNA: TGTGCCAGCAGGGGACAGGGCTACACAGATACGCAGTATTTT
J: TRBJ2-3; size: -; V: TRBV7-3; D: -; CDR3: CASSPGHTSTDTQYF; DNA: TGTGCCAGCAGCCCGGGACATACTAGCACAGATACGCAGTATTTT
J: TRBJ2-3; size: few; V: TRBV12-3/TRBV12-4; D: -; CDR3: CASTDLDTQYF; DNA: TGTGCCAGCACCGATCTGGATACGCAGTATTTT
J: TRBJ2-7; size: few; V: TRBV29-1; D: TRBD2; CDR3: CSVDTWREGSYEQYF; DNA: TGCAGCGTTGACACATGGCGGGAGGGGTCCTACGAGCAGTACTTC
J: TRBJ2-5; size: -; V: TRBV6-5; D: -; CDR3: CARYLTVKETQYF; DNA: TGTGCCAGATATCTGACGGTGAAAGAGACCCAGTACTTC
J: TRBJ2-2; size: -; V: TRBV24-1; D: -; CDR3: CATSESPTGELFF; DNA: TGTGCCACCAGTGAGTCCCCCACCGGGGAGCTGTTTTTT
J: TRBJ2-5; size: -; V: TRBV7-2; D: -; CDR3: CASSLWGVVETQYF; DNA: TGTGCCAGCAGCTTATGGGGAGTAGTGGAGACCCAGTACTTC
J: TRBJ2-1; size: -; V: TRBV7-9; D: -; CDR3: CASSLASRGPYNEQFF; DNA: TGTGCCAGCAGCTTAGCTTCGCGGGGACCCTACAATGAGCAGTTCTTC
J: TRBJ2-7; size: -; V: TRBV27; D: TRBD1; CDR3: CASRSTTLGQGVGEQYF; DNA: TGTGCCAGCAGGAGCACCACCCTGGGACAGGGCGTCGGCGAGCAGTACTTC
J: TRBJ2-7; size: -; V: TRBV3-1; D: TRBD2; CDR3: CASSSRLAGGPTPYEQYF; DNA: TGTGCCAGCAGCTCACGACTAGCGGGAGGGCCCACCCCCTACGAGCAGTACTTC
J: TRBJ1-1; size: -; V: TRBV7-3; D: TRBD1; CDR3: CASSRDSYGDTEAFF; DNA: TGTGCCAGCAGTCGGGACAGCTATGGGGACACTGAAGCTTTCTTT
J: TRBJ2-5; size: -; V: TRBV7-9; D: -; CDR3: CASNPSGQQETQYF; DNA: TGTGCCAGCAACCCCAGTGGACAGCAAGAGACCCAGTACTTC